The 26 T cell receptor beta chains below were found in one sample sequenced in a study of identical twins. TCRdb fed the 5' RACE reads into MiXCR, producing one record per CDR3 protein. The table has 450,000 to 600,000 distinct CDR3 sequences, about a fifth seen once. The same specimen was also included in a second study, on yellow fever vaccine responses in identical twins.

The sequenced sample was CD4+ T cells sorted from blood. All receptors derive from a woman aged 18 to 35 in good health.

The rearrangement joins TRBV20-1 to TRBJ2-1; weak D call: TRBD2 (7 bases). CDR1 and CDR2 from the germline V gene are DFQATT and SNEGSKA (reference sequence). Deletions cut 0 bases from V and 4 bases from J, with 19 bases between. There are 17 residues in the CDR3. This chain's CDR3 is CSARDPLRGGHYNEQFF. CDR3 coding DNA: TGCAGTGCTAGAGACCCCCTCCGCGGGGGCCATTACAATGAGCAGTTCTTC.

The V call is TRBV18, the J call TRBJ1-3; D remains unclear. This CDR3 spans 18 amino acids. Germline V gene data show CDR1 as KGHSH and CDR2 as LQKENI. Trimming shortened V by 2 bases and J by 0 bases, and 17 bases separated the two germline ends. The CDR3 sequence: CASSPVFRERSSGNTIYF. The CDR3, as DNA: TGTGCCAGCTCACCAGTCTTTCGCGAAAGGAGCTCTGGAAACACCATATATTTT.

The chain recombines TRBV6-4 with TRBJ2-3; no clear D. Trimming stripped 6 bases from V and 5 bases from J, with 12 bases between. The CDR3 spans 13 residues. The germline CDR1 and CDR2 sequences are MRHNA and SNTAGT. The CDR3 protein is CASSTNYQDTQYF. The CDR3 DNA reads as TGTGCCAGCAGCACCAATTACCAAGATACGCAGTATTTT.

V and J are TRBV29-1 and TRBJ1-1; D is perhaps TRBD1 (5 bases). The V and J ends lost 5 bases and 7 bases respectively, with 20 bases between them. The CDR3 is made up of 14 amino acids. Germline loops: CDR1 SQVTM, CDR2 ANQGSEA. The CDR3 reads CSVTHQVLQGEAFF. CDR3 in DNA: TGCAGCGTTACGCATCAGGTCCTTCAGGGTGAAGCTTTCTTT.

As DNA, the CDR3 is TGTGCCAGCAGCCTGGACCCGACTCGGAACGAGCAGTACTTC. Amino acids: CASSLDPTRNEQYF. The genes are TRBV3-1 and TRBJ2-7; D is undetermined. V shed 4 bases and J shed 5 bases, with 15 bases lying between them. The CDR3 extends over 14 amino acids. In germline, CDR1 is LGHDT, CDR2 YNNKEL (reference sequence).

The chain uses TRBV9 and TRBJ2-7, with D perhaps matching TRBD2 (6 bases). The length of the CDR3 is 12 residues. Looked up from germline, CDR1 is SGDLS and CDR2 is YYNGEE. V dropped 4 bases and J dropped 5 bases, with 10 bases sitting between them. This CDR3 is CASSRGNDEQYF. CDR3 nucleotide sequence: TGTGCCAGCAGCCGGGGGAACGACGAGCAGTACTTC.

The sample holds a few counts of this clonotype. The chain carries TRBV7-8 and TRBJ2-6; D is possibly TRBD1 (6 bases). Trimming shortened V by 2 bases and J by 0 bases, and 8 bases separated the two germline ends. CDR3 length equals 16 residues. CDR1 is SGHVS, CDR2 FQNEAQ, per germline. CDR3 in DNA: TGTGCCAGCAGCTTATTAGGGGGCTCTGGGGCCAACGTCCTGACTTTC. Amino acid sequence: CASSLLGGSGANVLTF.

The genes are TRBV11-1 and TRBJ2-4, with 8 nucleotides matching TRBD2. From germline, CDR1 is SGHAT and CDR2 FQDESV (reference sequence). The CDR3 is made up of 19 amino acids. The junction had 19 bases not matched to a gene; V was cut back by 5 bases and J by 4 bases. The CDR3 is CASSIWGPGTSGSKNIQYF. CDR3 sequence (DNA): TGTGCCAGCAGCATTTGGGGCCCTGGGACTAGTGGTTCTAAAAACATTCAGTACTTC.

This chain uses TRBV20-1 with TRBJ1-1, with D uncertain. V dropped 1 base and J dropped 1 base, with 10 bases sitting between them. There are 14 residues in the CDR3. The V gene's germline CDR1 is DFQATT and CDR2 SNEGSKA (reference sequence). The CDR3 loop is CSARGTTGNTEAFF. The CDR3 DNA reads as TGCAGTGCTAGAGGCACGACCGGGAACACTGAAGCTTTCTTT.

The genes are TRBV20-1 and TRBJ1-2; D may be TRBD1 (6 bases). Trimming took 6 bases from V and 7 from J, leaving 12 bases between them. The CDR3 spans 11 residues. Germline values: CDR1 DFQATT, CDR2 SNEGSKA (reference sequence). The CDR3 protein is CSASRTAGYTF. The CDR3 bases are TGCAGTGCCTCCCGGACAGCTGGCTACACCTTC.

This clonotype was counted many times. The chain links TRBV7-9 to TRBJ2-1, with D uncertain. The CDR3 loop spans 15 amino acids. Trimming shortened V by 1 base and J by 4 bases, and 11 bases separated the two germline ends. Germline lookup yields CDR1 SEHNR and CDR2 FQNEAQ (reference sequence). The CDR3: CASSLGQWRYNEQFF. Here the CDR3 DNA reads TGTGCCAGCAGCTTAGGGCAGTGGAGATACAATGAGCAGTTCTTC.

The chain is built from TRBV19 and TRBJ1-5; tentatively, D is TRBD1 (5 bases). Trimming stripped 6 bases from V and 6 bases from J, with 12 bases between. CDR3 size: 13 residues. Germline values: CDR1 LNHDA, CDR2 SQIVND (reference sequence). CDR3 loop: CASRKGLGQPQHF. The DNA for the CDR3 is TGTGCCAGTAGGAAGGGGCTGGGTCAGCCCCAGCATTTT.

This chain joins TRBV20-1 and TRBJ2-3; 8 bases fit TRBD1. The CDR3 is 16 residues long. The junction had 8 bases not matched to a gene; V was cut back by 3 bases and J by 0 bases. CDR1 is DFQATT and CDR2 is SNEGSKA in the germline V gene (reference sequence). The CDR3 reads CSASWYRGTSTDTQYF. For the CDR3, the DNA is TGCAGTGCTAGTTGGTACAGGGGGACTAGCACAGATACGCAGTATTTT.

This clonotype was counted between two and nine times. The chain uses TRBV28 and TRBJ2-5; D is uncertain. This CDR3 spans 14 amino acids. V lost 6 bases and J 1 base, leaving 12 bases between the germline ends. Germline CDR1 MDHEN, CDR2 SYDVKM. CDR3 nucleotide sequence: TGTGCCAGCAGGAAAACAGACTTCCAAGAGACCCAGTACTTC. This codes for CASRKTDFQETQYF.

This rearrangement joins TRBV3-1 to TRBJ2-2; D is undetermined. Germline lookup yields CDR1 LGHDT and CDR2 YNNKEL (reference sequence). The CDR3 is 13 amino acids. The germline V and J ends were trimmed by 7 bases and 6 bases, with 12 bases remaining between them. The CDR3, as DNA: TGTGCCAGCAACAAGAAGGGTTCCGGGGAGCTGTTTTTT. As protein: CASNKKGSGELFF. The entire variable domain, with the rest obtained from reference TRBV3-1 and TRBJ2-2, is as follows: DTAVSQTPKYLVTQMGNDKSIKCEQNLGHDTMYWYKQDSKKFLKIMFSYNNKELIINETVPNRFSPKSPDKAHLNLHINSLELGDSAVYFCASNKKGSGELFFGEGSRLTVL.

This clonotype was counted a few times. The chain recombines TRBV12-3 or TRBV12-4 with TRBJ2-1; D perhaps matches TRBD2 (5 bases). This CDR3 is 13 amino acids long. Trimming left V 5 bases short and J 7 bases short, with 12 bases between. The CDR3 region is CASSPVSGNEQFF. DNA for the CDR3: TGTGCCAGCAGTCCCGTATCGGGGAATGAGCAGTTCTTC.

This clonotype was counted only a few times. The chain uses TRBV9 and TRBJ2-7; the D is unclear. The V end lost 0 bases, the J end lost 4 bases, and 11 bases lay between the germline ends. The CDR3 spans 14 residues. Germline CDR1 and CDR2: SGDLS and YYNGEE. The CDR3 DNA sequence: TGTGCCAGCAGCGTAGATCCCCGTACGTACGAGCAGTACTTC. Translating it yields CASSVDPRTYEQYF. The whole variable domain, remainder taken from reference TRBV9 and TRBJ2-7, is DSGVTQTPKHLITATGQRVTLRCSPRSGDLSVYWYQQSLDQGLQFLIQYYNGEERAKGNILERFSAQQFPDLHSELNLSSLELGDSALYFCASSVDPRTYEQYFGPGTRLTVT.

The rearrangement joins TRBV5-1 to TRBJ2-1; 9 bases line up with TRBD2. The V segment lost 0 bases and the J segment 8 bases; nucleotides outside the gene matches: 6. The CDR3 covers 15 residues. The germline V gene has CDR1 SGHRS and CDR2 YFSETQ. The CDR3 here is CASSLEASGNHEQFF. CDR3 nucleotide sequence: TGCGCCAGCAGCTTGGAGGCTAGCGGGAACCATGAGCAGTTCTTC.

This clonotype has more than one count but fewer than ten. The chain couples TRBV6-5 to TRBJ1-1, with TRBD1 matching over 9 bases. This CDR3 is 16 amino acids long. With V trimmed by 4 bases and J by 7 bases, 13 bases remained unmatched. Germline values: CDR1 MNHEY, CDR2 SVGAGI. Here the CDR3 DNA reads TGTGCCAGCAGTTCACCCTCGGGACAGGGTTTTAGTGAAGCTTTCTTT. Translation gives CASSSPSGQGFSEAFF.

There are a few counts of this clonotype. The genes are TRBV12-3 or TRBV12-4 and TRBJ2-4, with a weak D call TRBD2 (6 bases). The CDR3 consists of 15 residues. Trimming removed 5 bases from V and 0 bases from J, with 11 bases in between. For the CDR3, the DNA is TGTGCCAGCAGTCCCTCGGGGGTAGCCAAAAACATTCAGTACTTC. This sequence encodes CASSPSGVAKNIQYF.

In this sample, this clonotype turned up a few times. The CDR3 DNA follows: TGTGCCAGCTCAACCGCGAATGGGCGGGAGACCCAGTACTTC. This encodes CASSTANGRETQYF. The chain has TRBV18 and TRBJ2-5; no clear D. The CDR3 runs 14 residues. Trimming cost V 5 bases and J 5 bases, with 15 bases left between them. Germline CDR1 reads KGHSH; CDR2 reads LQKENI.

The chain's CDR3 is CASSFVHGNEQFF. In DNA, the CDR3 is TGTGCCAGCAGCTTCGTCCACGGCAATGAGCAGTTCTTC. V and J are TRBV7-3 and TRBJ2-1, with no clear D. The V gene lost 3 bases and the J gene lost 6 bases, with 9 bases spanning the gap. Looked up from germline, CDR1 is SGHTA and CDR2 is FQGTGA. The length of the CDR3 is 13 residues.

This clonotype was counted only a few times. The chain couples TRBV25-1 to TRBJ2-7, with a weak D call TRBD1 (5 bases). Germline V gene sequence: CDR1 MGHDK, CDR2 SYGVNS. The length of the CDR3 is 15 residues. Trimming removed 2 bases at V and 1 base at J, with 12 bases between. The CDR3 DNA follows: TGTGCCAGCAGTGAAAAACTGACAGAGTCCTACGAGCAGTACTTC. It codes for CASSEKLTESYEQYF.

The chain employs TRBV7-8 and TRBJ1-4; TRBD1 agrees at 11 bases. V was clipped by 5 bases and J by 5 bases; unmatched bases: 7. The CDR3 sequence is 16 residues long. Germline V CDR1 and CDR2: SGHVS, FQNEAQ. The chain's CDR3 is CASSLRGTGGNEKLFF. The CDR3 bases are TGTGCCAGCAGCCTCCGCGGGACAGGGGGAAATGAAAAACTGTTTTTT.

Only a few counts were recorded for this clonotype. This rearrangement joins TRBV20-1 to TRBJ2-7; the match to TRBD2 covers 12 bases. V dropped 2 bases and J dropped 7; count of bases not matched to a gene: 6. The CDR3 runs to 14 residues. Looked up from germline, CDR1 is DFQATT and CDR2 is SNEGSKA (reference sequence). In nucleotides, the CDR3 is TGCAGTGCTAGACTAGCGGGAGGGCCGGGGGAGCAGTACTTC. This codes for CSARLAGGPGEQYF.

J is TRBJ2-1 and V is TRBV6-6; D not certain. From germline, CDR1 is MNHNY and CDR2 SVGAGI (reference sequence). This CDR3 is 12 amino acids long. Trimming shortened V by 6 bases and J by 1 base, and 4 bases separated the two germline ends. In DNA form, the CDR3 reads TGTGCCAGCAGGGGTTCCTACAATGAGCAGTTCTTC. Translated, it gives CASRGSYNEQFF.